The clone carrying this T cell receptor (beta chain) was seen many times. The antigen remains undetermined. TCRdb reprocessed the reads via MiXCR and lists one record per CDR3 protein. The top ten clones hold around 4.9% of a sample with about 80,000 distinct CDR3 sequences, roughly 3.6% of them seen once. This specimen comes from a study of T cell repertoires in cytomegalovirus infection. Overall study: Public TCR beta signature analysis indicated the presence of both CMV infection and matching HLA type.

Study-level results: Individuals carrying CMV plus the relevant HLA were identified by cumulative frequency of public TCR beta families. Predominance within the ex vivo response was attributable to HLA-C-restricted CMV-specific TCR beta clonotypes.

The V gene end was trimmed by 1 base and the J gene end by 2 bases; junction bases not matched to a gene: 5. Per the germline V gene, CDR1 is SGHTA and CDR2 is FQGNSA. This CDR3 spans 16 amino acids. The sequencing input was PBMCs. This clonotype originated in a human donor in good health (CMV status not recorded). Some clones in this sample may be carry-over from other donors' samples. The chain has TRBV7-2 and TRBJ1-2; 9 nucleotides line up with TRBD1. The CDR3 spells CASSLDTGTGNYGYTF. In DNA form, the CDR3 reads TGTGCCAGCAGCTTAGACACCGGGACAGGGAACTATGGCTACACCTTC. Filled out from reference TRBV7-2 and TRBJ1-2, the complete variable domain reads GAGVSQSPSNKVTEKGKDVELRCDPISGHTALYWYRQSLGQGLEFLIYFQGNSAPDKSGLPSDRFSAERTGGSVSTLTIQRTQQEDSAVYLCASSLDTGTGNYGYTFGSGTRLTVV.